This T cell receptor beta chain was profiled in a study of blood T cell repertoires in COVID-19. Across the whole study: Researchers got acute and convalescent COVID-19 samples from the United States, Italy and Spain. PBMCs, B-cell-depleted T cells, or T cells provided the cDNA or gDNA that made up the material.

Original methodology: Amplification from reference gene primers served as the basis for estimated nucleated cell counts. The data were produced by immunoSEQ multiplex PCR, yet TCRdb's version contains in-frame clones alone and is incomplete. V and J calls and clone size are those listed in that table; D and trimming were worked out from the DNA. Here the sample spans about 120,000 clones, about 90% being singletons. Germline V gene lookup returns CDR1 GTSNPN and CDR2 SVGIG (reference sequence). V was clipped by 4 bases and J by 8 bases, with 8 bases between them. There are 10 residues in the CDR3. The sample comprised peripheral blood. The clonotype was recovered from a woman between 45 and 65 years old with acute or convalescent COVID-19. This chain links TRBV30 with TRBJ1-1, with D tentatively TRBD1 (5 bases). The CDR3 loop is CAWIRQEAFF. The CDR3 coding sequence is TGTGCCTGGATAAGACAGGAAGCTTTCTTT.